The clone carrying this T cell receptor (beta chain) was recorded at least ten times. What it binds is unknown. There were TCR beta CDR3 regions amplified from RNA transcripts. The HTBI primer set was used in a first-round RT-PCR of the TCR CDR3. TCRdb re-derived calls from the multiplex PCR reads in MiXCR, one entry per CDR3 protein. The table has about 840,000 distinct CDR3 sequences, around 38% seen once; the top ten hold about 8.9%. The sample is drawn from a study of T cells in Graves' hyperthyroidism and ophthalmopathy. Uncontrolled infection, other autoimmune disease, pregnancy or lactation barred patients from enrollment. General observations from the study: A model built on 13 V-J features separated ophthalmopathy from stable hyperthyroidism. Most clonotypes that expanded in the thyroid above 0.001 also showed up in blood.

This CDR3 has 11 residues. Trimming took off 10 bases at V and 10 bases at J, with 16 bases between the two ends. CDR1 and CDR2 from the germline V gene are SEHNR and FQNEAQ (reference sequence). The receptor was derived from a young man with Graves' hyperthyroidism. The chain joins TRBV7-9 to TRBJ1-2, with D hard to call. The sequencing sample was made of blood. CDR3 sequence: CATTRSNVYTF. As DNA, the CDR3 is TGTGCCACAACCCGATCCAATGTCTACACCTTC.